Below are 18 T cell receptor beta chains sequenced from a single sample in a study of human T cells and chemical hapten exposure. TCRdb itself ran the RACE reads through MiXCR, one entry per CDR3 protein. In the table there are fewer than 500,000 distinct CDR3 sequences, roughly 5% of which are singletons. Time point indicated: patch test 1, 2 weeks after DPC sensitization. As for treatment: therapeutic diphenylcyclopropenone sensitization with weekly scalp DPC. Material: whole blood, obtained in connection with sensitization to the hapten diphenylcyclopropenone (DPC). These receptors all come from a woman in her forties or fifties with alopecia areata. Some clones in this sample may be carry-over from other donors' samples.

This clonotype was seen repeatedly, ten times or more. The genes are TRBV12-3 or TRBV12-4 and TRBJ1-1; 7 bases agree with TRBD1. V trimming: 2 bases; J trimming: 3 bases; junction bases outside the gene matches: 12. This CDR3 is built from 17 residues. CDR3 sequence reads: CASSLSPGRGPYTEAFF. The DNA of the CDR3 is TGTGCCAGCAGTTTATCCCCTGGAAGGGGGCCTTACACTGAAGCTTTCTTT.

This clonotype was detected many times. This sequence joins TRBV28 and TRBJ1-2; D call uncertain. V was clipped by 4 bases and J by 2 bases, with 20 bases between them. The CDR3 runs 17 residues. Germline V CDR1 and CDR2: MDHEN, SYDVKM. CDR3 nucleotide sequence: TGTGCCAGCAGTTCCCCCAGTCTTAGGGAAGAGAACTATGGCTACACCTTC. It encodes CASSSPSLREENYGYTF.

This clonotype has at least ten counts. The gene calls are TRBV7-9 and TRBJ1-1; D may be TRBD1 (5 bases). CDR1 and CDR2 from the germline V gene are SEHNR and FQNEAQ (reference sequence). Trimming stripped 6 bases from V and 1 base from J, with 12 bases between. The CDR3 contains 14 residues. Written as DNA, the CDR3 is TGTGCCAGCAGGCCACTTAGGGGGAACACTGAAGCTTTCTTT. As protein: CASRPLRGNTEAFF.

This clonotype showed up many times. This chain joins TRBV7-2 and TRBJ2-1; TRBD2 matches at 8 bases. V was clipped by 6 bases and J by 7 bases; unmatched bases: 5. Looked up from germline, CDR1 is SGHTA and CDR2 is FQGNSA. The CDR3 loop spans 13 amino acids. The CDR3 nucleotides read TGTGCCAGCAGTTGGACTAGCCGTAATGAGCAGTTCTTC. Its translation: CASSWTSRNEQFF.

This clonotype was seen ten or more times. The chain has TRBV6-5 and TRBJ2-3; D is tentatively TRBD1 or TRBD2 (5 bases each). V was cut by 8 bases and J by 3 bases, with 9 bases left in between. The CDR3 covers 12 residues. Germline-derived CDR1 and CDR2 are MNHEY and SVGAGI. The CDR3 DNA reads TGTGCCAGCCGAGGGGAGACAGATACGCAGTATTTT. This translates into CASRGETDTQYF.

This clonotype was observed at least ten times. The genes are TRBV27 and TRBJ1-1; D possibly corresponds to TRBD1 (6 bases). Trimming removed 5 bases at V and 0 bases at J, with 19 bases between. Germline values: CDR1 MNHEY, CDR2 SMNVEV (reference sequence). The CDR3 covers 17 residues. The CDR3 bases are TGTGCCAGCAGTCCCCCAGGGGCCCCGTTCATGAACACTGAAGCTTTCTTT. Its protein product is CASSPPGAPFMNTEAFF.

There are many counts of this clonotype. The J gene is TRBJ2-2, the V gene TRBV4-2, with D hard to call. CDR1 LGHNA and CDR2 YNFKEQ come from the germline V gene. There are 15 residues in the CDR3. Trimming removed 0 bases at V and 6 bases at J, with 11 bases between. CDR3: CASSQDGIAPGELFF. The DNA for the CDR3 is TGTGCCAGCAGCCAAGATGGAATAGCTCCCGGGGAGCTGTTTTTT.

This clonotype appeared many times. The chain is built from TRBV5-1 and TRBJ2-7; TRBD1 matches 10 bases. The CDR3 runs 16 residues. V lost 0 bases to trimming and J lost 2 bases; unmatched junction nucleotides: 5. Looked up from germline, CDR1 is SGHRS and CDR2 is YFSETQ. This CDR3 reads CASSLETGGEAYEQYF. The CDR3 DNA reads TGCGCCAGCAGCTTGGAGACAGGGGGCGAGGCCTACGAGCAGTACTTC.

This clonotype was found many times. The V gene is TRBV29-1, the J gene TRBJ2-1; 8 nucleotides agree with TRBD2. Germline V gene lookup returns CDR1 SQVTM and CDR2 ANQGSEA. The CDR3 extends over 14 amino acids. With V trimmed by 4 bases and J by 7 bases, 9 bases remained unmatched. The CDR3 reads CSVVGGAGENEQFF. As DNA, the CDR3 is TGCAGCGTTGTGGGGGGAGCGGGAGAAAATGAGCAGTTCTTC.

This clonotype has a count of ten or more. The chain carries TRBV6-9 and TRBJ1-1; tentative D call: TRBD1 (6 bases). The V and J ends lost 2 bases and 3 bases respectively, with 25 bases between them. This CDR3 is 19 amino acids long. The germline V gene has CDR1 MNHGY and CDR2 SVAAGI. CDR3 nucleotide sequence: TGTGCCAGCAGTTATACGGCCGGCCGTTGGAGGGGGGGACACACTGAAGCTTTCTTT. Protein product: CASSYTAGRWRGGHTEAFF.

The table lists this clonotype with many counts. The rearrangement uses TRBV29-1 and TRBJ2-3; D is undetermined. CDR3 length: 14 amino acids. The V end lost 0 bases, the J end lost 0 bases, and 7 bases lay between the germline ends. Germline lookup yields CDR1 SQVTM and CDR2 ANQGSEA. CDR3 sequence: CSVEDLGSTDTQYF. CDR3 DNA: TGCAGCGTTGAAGATCTAGGCAGCACAGATACGCAGTATTTT.

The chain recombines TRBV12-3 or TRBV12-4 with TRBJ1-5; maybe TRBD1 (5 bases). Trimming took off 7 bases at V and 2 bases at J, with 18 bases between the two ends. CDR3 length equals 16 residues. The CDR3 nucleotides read TGTGCCAGCACCTCTAGGGGTAGTTTTGGCAATCAGCCCCAGCATTTT. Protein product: CASTSRGSFGNQPQHF.

The DNA for the CDR3 is TGTGCCAGCTCACCACCGGGAACAGACCAAGAGACCCAGTACTTC. It translates to CASSPPGTDQETQYF. This chain links TRBV18 with TRBJ2-5; D gene unclear. This CDR3 spans 15 amino acids. Trimming removed 0 bases at V and 0 bases at J, with 8 bases between. The germline gives CDR1 KGHSH, CDR2 LQKENI.

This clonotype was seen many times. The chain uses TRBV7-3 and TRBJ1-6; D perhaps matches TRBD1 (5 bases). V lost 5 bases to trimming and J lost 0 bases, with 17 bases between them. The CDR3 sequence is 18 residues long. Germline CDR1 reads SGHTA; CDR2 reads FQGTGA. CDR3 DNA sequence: TGTGCCAGCAGCCCAAATAGGGGCGAGAGCTCCTATAATTCACCCCTCCACTTT. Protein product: CASSPNRGESSYNSPLHF.

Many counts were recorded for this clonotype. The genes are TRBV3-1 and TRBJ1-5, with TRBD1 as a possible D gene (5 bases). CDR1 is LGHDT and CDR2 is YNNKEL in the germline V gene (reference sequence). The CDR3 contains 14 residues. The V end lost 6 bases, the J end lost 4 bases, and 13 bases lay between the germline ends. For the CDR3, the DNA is TGTGCCAGCAGTCGGGACGGCCTTAATCAGCCCCAGCATTTT. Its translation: CASSRDGLNQPQHF.

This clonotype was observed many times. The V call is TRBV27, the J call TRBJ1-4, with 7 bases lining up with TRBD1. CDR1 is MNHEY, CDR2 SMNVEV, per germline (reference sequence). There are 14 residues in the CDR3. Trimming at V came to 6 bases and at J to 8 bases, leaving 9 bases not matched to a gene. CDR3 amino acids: CASSYRGRGEKLFF. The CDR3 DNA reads TGTGCCAGCAGCTACAGGGGAAGGGGAGAAAAACTGTTTTTT.

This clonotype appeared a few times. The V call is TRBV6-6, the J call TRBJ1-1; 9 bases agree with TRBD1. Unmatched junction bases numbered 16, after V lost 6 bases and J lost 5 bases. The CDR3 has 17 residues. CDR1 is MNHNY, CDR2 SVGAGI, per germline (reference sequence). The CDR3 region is CASRHPGQGPRLTEAFF. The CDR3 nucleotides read TGTGCCAGCAGACACCCCGGACAGGGGCCGCGTTTGACTGAAGCTTTCTTT.

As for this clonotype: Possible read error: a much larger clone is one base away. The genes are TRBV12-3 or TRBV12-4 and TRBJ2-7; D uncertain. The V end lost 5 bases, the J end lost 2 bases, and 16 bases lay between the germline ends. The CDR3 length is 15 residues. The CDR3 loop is CASSHRHFTAYEQYF. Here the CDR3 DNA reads TGTGCCAGCAGTCACCGGCACTTCACCGCCTACGAGCAGTACTTC.